Listed here is a single TCR beta chain. The antigen is not known. Time point: recipient sample about 28 days before transplant, after cytoreduction. Profiling relied on immunoSEQ multiplex PCR, and the TCRdb table lists in-frame clones only, not all of them. The sample has approximately 50,000 clones, 80% to 90% seen once. This specimen comes from a study of T cell clonotyping in hematopoietic cell transplantation. Study results and limitations: Recipient TCR diversity dropped after transplant; expanded clonotypes rose from day 30 to 180. Few recipient clonotypes overlapped donors; over 97% were de novo at given depth.

The CDR3 sequence is 16 residues long. CDR1 and CDR2 (germline): MNHEY, SMNVEV (reference sequence). J gave up 3 bases and V 4 bases, and 6 bases lay outside the gene matches. V gene TRBV27 combines with J gene TRBJ2-2; 9 bases align to TRBD1. Sequences were derived from peripheral blood mononuclear cells, sampled before stem cell transplant. The sequence was obtained from a man aged 55 to 70 with biphenotypic leukemia. Some clones in this sample may be carry-over from other donors' samples. The CDR3 nucleotides read TGTGCCAGCAGTTCCCCGGGACAGGGTTACACCGGGGAGCTGTTTTTT. Its translation is CASSSPGQGYTGELFF.